One sample yielded the 9 T cell receptor beta chains listed below, sequenced in a study of cytomegalovirus exposure and HLA in healthy donors. This PCR relied on a set of 60 Vbeta primers and 13 Jbeta primers. Profiled with immunoSEQ multiplex PCR; TCRdb holds only in-frame clones, not every one. The table has fewer than 200,000 clones, roughly 74% seen once; the top ten hold about 1.7%. The sequencing input was PBMCs. These receptors all come from a woman aged 25 to 45 in good health and CMV-seronegative.

The rearrangement uses TRBV11-2 and TRBJ2-7; TRBD2 agrees at 7 bases. Trimming removed 5 bases from V and 2 bases from J; junction bases left unmatched: 9. Germline CDR1 and CDR2: SGHAT and FQNNGV. This CDR3 is 15 amino acids long. The CDR3 sequence: CASSPREGLAYEQYF. The CDR3 DNA is TGTGCCAGCAGCCCGAGGGAGGGTTTGGCCTACGAGCAGTACTTC.

This chain uses TRBV6-4 with TRBJ1-1; D perhaps matches TRBD1 (6 bases). V gave up 5 bases and J gave up 0 bases, with 13 bases separating them. The CDR3 is made up of 15 amino acids. Germline-derived CDR1 and CDR2 are MRHNA and SNTAGT. CDR3 sequence: CASSSQAGVNTEAFF. The CDR3 DNA sequence: TGTGCCAGCAGTTCCCAGGCAGGGGTGAACACTGAAGCTTTCTTT.

The chain links TRBV6-1 to TRBJ2-7; 8 nucleotides match TRBD1. Germline V gives CDR1 MNHNS, CDR2 SASEGT. J lost 6 bases, V lost 6 bases, and 7 bases had no gene match. The CDR3 covers 13 residues. This chain's CDR3 is CASRADRVSEQYF. The CDR3 bases are TGTGCCAGCAGAGCGGACAGGGTTTCCGAGCAGTACTTC.

This chain connects TRBV27 to TRBJ2-5, with TRBD2 matching over 7 bases. The trim removed 6 bases at V and 4 bases at J, leaving 11 bases unmatched. CDR1 and CDR2 (germline): MNHEY, SMNVEV (reference sequence). This CDR3 region has 15 residues. CDR3 bases: TGTGCCAGCAGACTCGCAGCGAGGGAGGGAGAGACCCAGTACTTC. It specifies CASRLAAREGETQYF.

This clone was observed a few times. V is TRBV29-1 and J is TRBJ2-5; weak D call: TRBD2 (6 bases). The CDR3 sequence is 11 residues long. V gave up 7 bases and J gave up 5 bases, with 11 bases separating them. The V gene's germline CDR1 is SQVTM and CDR2 ANQGSEA. The CDR3 region has the DNA TGCAGCGCGGAGGGTTACGAGACCCAGTACTTC. Its translation is CSAEGYETQYF.

The V gene is TRBV5-6, the J gene TRBJ2-7; 7 bases align to TRBD1. Germline V CDR1 and CDR2: SGHDT, YYEEEE. The trim removed 0 bases at V and 4 bases at J, leaving 13 bases unmatched. There are 17 residues in the CDR3. The CDR3 DNA sequence: TGTGCCAGCAGCTTGGATGGTGCCGGCAGGGGGTTATACGAGCAGTACTTC. Protein sequence: CASSLDGAGRGLYEQYF.

The chain has TRBV11-2 and TRBJ2-5; maybe TRBD1 (6 bases). Germline V gene data show CDR1 as SGHAT and CDR2 as FQNNGV. The CDR3 totals 14 residues. V lost 2 bases, J lost 4 bases, and 11 bases lay in between. The CDR3 protein is CASSLNRVGETQYF. CDR3 sequence (DNA): TGTGCCAGCAGCTTAAACAGGGTCGGAGAGACCCAGTACTTC.

The chain has TRBV7-9 and TRBJ1-5, with D possibly being TRBD1 (5 bases). The CDR3 consists of 17 residues. V gave up 1 base and J gave up 2 bases, with 15 bases separating them. The germline V gene has CDR1 SEHNR and CDR2 FQNEAQ (reference sequence). CDR3 protein: CASSLGLGEGGNQPQHF. CDR3 bases: TGTGCCAGCAGCTTAGGTTTAGGGGAAGGGGGCAATCAGCCCCAGCATTTT.

A single count supports this clone. The chain couples TRBV5-1 to TRBJ2-7; 11 bases line up with TRBD2. Germline assignment: CDR1 SGHRS and CDR2 YFSETQ. The CDR3 is made up of 13 amino acids. V dropped 1 base and J dropped 6; count of bases not matched to a gene: 0. The CDR3 DNA sequence: TGCGCCAGCAGCTTGCTAGCGGGAGGCGAGCAGTACTTC. It is translated as CASSLLAGGEQYF.